The 27 T cell receptor beta chains given below trace back to one sample, sequenced in a study of shared clonotypes between healthy human individuals. TCRdb's copy holds only in-frame clones and misses some; the assay was immunoSEQ multiplex PCR. The sample holds over a million clones, roughly 96% seen once. Sequenced material: naive CD4+ T cells sorted from blood. Subset of the sample: CD45RA+ positively selected. The receptors stem from a man in his thirties or forties in good health.

The CDR3 sequence: CASSQGADQPQHF. CDR3 sequence (DNA): TGTGCCAGCAGCCAGGGGGCCGATCAGCCCCAGCATTTT. This chain connects TRBV7-2 to TRBJ1-5, with TRBD1 matching over 8 bases. Losses at the gene ends were 5 bases for V and 5 bases for J; bases not matched to a gene: 2. Germline V lookup: CDR1 SGHTA, CDR2 FQGNSA. This CDR3 has 13 amino acids.

The chain joins TRBV19 to TRBJ1-4, with 7 bases matching TRBD1. This CDR3 has 14 residues. V was clipped by 6 bases and J by 7 bases; unmatched bases: 8. CDR1 is LNHDA and CDR2 is SQIVND in the germline V gene (reference sequence). The CDR3 reads CASSPGGPSEKLFF. In DNA form, the CDR3 reads TGTGCCAGTAGCCCAGGGGGGCCGAGTGAAAAACTGTTTTTT.

The genes are TRBV5-8 and TRBJ1-5; D is unclear. The ends were cut back, 4 bases at V and 7 bases at J, with 6 bases in the middle. CDR3 length equals 11 residues. Germline CDR1 SGHTS, CDR2 YDEGEE. CDR3: CASSPTQPQHF. The CDR3 region has the DNA TGTGCCAGCAGCCCGACCCAGCCCCAGCATTTT.

Concerning this clone itself: The same CDR3 can be traced to other DNA sequences in this sample. The rearrangement uses TRBV7-9 and TRBJ1-5, with 7 positions matching TRBD1. This CDR3 spans 15 amino acids. Losses at the gene ends were 1 base for V and 0 bases for J; bases not matched to a gene: 0. Germline V gene lookup returns CDR1 SEHNR and CDR2 FQNEAQ (reference sequence). The CDR3: CASSLGDSSNQPQHF. The CDR3 nucleotides read TGTGCCAGCAGCTTAGGGGACAGTAGCAATCAGCCCCAGCATTTT.

This rearrangement joins TRBV2 to TRBJ2-2; 14 bases match TRBD2. V was pared by 5 bases and J by 7 bases, with 6 bases of the junction left unmatched. Germline CDR1 is SNHLY and CDR2 is FYNNEI. The CDR3 runs 16 residues. This CDR3 reads CASSLRLAGGFGELFF. For the CDR3, the DNA is TGTGCCAGCAGTCTACGACTAGCGGGAGGGTTCGGGGAGCTGTTTTTT.

The CDR3 is CASSPAGGAREKLFF. The CDR3 DNA is TGTGCCAGCAGCCCCGCGGGGGGGGCGAGGGAAAAACTGTTTTTT. The chain combines TRBV14 with TRBJ1-4; tentative D call: TRBD1 (6 bases). Germline V gene sequence: CDR1 SGHDN, CDR2 FVKESK. V dropped 4 bases and J dropped 8 bases, with 17 bases sitting between them. CDR3 length: 15 amino acids.

This clone appeared a single time. The gene calls are TRBV6-1 and TRBJ2-7; a possible D gene is TRBD2 (5 bases). Germline-derived CDR1 and CDR2 are MNHNS and SASEGT. V gave up 4 bases and J gave up 1 base, with 11 bases separating them. CDR3 length equals 14 residues. CDR3 DNA: TGTGCCAGCAGTGTTATAACGGGATCCTACGAGCAGTACTTC. Translating gives CASSVITGSYEQYF.

The CDR3 sequence is CASRVRESYNEQFF. CDR3 in DNA: TGCGCCAGCAGGGTCCGGGAATCCTACAATGAGCAGTTCTTC. The chain uses TRBV5-1 and TRBJ2-1; D may be TRBD2 (5 bases). CDR1 is SGHRS and CDR2 is YFSETQ in the germline V gene. The V and J ends lost 5 bases and 1 base respectively, with 10 bases between them. The CDR3 has 14 residues.

The chain carries TRBV6-5 and TRBJ2-1; D is unclear. The CDR3 has 15 residues. Looked up from germline, CDR1 is MNHEY and CDR2 is SVGAGI. V was clipped by 4 bases and J by 4 bases, with 14 bases between them. The DNA of the CDR3 is TGTGCCAGCAGTTCGATGGGTTGGGGTTACAATGAGCAGTTCTTC. Encoded protein: CASSSMGWGYNEQFF.

The rearrangement joins TRBV18 to TRBJ1-1, with TRBD1 as a possible D gene (5 bases). Germline loops: CDR1 KGHSH, CDR2 LQKENI. CDR3 length equals 15 residues. Trimming removed 2 bases at V and 5 bases at J, with 15 bases between. The DNA for the CDR3 is TGTGCCAGCTCACCATGGGGGGGGATGGATACTGAAGCTTTCTTT. It specifies CASSPWGGMDTEAFF.

V gene TRBV18 combines with J gene TRBJ2-5; TRBD1 matches 12 bases. Trimming removed 6 bases from V and 5 bases from J; junction bases left unmatched: 10. Per germline, CDR1 KGHSH and CDR2 LQKENI. CDR3 length: 16 residues. CDR3 loop: CASSPLSGTGGETQYF. CDR3 nucleotide sequence: TGTGCCAGCTCCCCCTTGAGTGGGACAGGGGGCGAGACCCAGTACTTC.

CDR3 loop: CASSEKEGRSHGPYNEQFF. CDR3 nucleotide sequence: TGTGCCAGCAGTGAAAAAGAGGGTCGCAGCCACGGGCCCTACAATGAGCAGTTCTTC. The chain combines TRBV6-1 with TRBJ2-1; the D gene is possibly TRBD2 (5 bases). Germline values: CDR1 MNHNS, CDR2 SASEGT. The CDR3 loop spans 19 amino acids. Trimming took 2 bases from V and 2 from J, leaving 22 bases between them.

A single count supports this clone. V and J are TRBV27 and TRBJ2-5, with a weak D call TRBD2 (5 bases). V lost 0 bases and J lost 6, with 11 bases in between. From germline, CDR1 is MNHEY and CDR2 SMNVEV (reference sequence). The CDR3 extends over 14 amino acids. The CDR3 sequence is CASSLSETTKTQYF. The DNA of the CDR3 is TGTGCCAGCAGTTTATCGGAGACTACAAAGACCCAGTACTTC.

The rearrangement joins TRBV18 to TRBJ2-2; possibly TRBD2 for D (6 bases). This CDR3 contains 15 residues. Germline V gene sequence: CDR1 KGHSH, CDR2 LQKENI. Trimming shortened V by 2 bases and J by 3 bases, and 10 bases separated the two germline ends. The CDR3 DNA reads as TGTGCCAGCTCACCAGCTTGGGGGGACACCGGGGAGCTGTTTTTT. Its protein is CASSPAWGDTGELFF.

The chain couples TRBV15 to TRBJ2-5; D is perhaps TRBD2 (6 bases). Germline-derived CDR1 and CDR2 are LNHNV and YYDKDF (reference sequence). V lost 6 bases and J 5 bases, leaving 13 bases between the germline ends. The CDR3 is 13 residues long. The CDR3 is CATRAHGGETQYF. The CDR3 DNA follows: TGTGCCACCAGAGCCCATGGGGGGGAGACCCAGTACTTC.

The genes are TRBV5-4 and TRBJ2-1; 12 nucleotides match TRBD2. Trimming cost V 1 base and J 6 bases; bases outside gene matches: 5. This CDR3 has 16 amino acids. Looked up from germline, CDR1 is SGHNT and CDR2 is YYREEE (reference sequence). The CDR3 spells CASSLPRLAGVNEQFF. The DNA for the CDR3 is TGTGCCAGCAGCTTGCCTCGACTAGCGGGAGTCAATGAGCAGTTCTTC.

The rearrangement uses TRBV7-2 and TRBJ2-5; D unclear. With 10 bases removed from V and 2 bases from J, the gap between germline ends came to 14 bases. Germline V CDR1 and CDR2: SGHTA, FQGNSA. CDR3 length: 13 amino acids. In DNA, the CDR3 is TGTGCCATTCAAAGGACCGCTCAAGAGACCCAGTACTTC. Protein sequence: CAIQRTAQETQYF.

The gene calls are TRBV5-1 and TRBJ2-5; 13 positions agree with TRBD2. CDR3 length: 18 amino acids. Per the germline V gene, CDR1 is SGHRS and CDR2 is YFSETQ. Germline trimming cut 3 bases from V and 5 bases from J; bases unmatched to any gene: 13. The chain's CDR3 is CASSYGLAGEGGGETQYF. CDR3 sequence (DNA): TGCGCCAGCAGCTACGGACTAGCGGGAGAAGGGGGTGGGGAGACCCAGTACTTC.

The chain uses TRBV29-1 and TRBJ2-6; no clear D gene. The V end lost 6 bases, the J end lost 0 bases, and 9 bases lay between the germline ends. Germline CDR1 and CDR2: SQVTM and ANQGSEA. This CDR3 contains 14 residues. CDR3 sequence (DNA): TGCAGCGTGTATACAGCCTCTGGGGCCAACGTCCTGACTTTC. Encoded protein: CSVYTASGANVLTF. Looking up the rest from reference TRBV29-1 and TRBJ2-6 gives the full variable domain: SAVISQKPSRDICQRGTSLTIQCQVDSQVTMMFWYRQQPGQSLTLIATANQGSEATYESGFVIDKFPISRPNLTFSTLTVSNMSPEDSSIYLCSVYTASGANVLTFGAGSRLTVL.

This clone was counted once. This chain uses TRBV7-6 with TRBJ2-3; D perhaps matches TRBD1 (5 bases). V lost 1 base and J lost 2, with 13 bases in between. The CDR3 consists of 16 residues. Per the germline V gene, CDR1 is SGHVS and CDR2 is FNYEAQ. CDR3 residues: CASSLESPGYTDTQYF. The CDR3, as DNA: TGTGCCAGCAGCTTAGAGTCTCCAGGGTACACAGATACGCAGTATTTT.

The V call is TRBV5-6, the J call TRBJ2-3; no definite D call. V lost 3 bases, J lost 6 bases, and 8 bases lay in between. The CDR3 has 12 amino acids. Per the germline V gene, CDR1 is SGHDT and CDR2 is YYEEEE. The CDR3 loop reads CASSSSVDTQYF. CDR3 in DNA: TGTGCCAGCAGCTCCTCCGTGGATACGCAGTATTTT.

This rearrangement joins TRBV7-9 to TRBJ2-3; TRBD2 matches at 8 bases. The junction had 9 bases not matched to a gene; V was cut back by 7 bases and J by 0 bases. This CDR3 has 16 residues. The germline V gene encodes CDR1 SEHNR and CDR2 FQNEAQ (reference sequence). CDR3 DNA: TGTGCCAGCAACGGAGGGACTAGTTGGAGCACAGATACGCAGTATTTT. This gives the protein CASNGGTSWSTDTQYF.

The chain combines TRBV28 with TRBJ2-1; 7 nucleotides match TRBD1. V trimming: 4 bases; J trimming: 4 bases; junction bases outside the gene matches: 4. This CDR3 is built from 14 residues. Germline V gene sequence: CDR1 MDHEN, CDR2 SYDVKM. CDR3 bases: TGTGCCAGCAGTTGGGGACAGACATACAATGAGCAGTTCTTC. As protein: CASSWGQTYNEQFF.

This chain links TRBV4-3 with TRBJ2-7; D call uncertain. This CDR3 has 16 amino acids. Germline lookup yields CDR1 LGHNA and CDR2 YSLEER. Trimming pared 4 bases from V and 2 bases from J, leaving 18 bases between. The CDR3 DNA reads TGCGCCAGCAGCCTCTTACATCACCGGGCTACCTACGAGCAGTACTTC. Translated: CASSLLHHRATYEQYF.

V gene TRBV28 combines with J gene TRBJ2-1, with no clear D. Germline-derived CDR1 and CDR2 are MDHEN and SYDVKM. V shed 7 bases and J shed 6 bases, with 16 bases lying between them. The CDR3 is 14 residues long. In DNA form, the CDR3 reads TGTGCCAGCAATAGAGTAGCAGCAACCAATGAGCAGTTCTTC. As protein: CASNRVAATNEQFF. Full variable domain (missing parts from reference TRBV28 and TRBJ2-1): DVKVTQSSRYLVKRTGEKVFLECVQDMDHENMFWYRQDPGLGLRLIYFSYDVKMKEKGDIPEGYSVSREKKERFSLILESASTNQTSMYLCASNRVAATNEQFFGPGTRLTVL.

This CDR3 reads CSVDASSGRVFRTDTQYF. The CDR3 nucleotides are TGCAGCGTTGACGCCTCTAGCGGGAGAGTGTTTAGGACAGATACGCAGTATTTT. This chain connects TRBV29-1 to TRBJ2-3; 10 positions match TRBD2. This CDR3 contains 18 residues. The ends lost 3 bases at V and 3 bases at J; junction bases unmatched: 15. CDR1 SQVTM and CDR2 ANQGSEA come from the germline V gene.

In regard to this clone: This sample also contains other DNA sequences that code for the same CDR3. CDR3 loop: CASSPPVETQYF. CDR3 nucleotides: TGTGCCAGCTCACCACCGGTTGAGACCCAGTACTTC. The chain carries TRBV18 and TRBJ2-5; unclear D gene. The CDR3 totals 12 residues. Germline V gene data show CDR1 as KGHSH and CDR2 as LQKENI. Trimming removed 0 bases at V and 5 bases at J, with 4 bases between.